The source of this T cell receptor beta chain is a study of cytomegalovirus exposure and HLA in healthy donors (TCRdb year 2017). Turning to the overall study: According to a later analysis, one platform produced both the 110 or so validation repertoires and the approximately 660 repertoires of the first cohort. To predict cytomegalovirus infection status, the study combined high-throughput TCR immunosequencing, statistical association of individual TCRs with disease status, and machine learning. The study aimed to test whether cataloging public T cell receptors could reveal signatures of past pathogen exposure. Along with the roughly 700-subject first cohort, a separate validation cohort of more than 90 different subjects was used.

As for this clone: Its antigen remains unidentified. The input lacks base qualities; no much larger clone sits a single base away.

The library was made by the immunoSEQ multiplex PCR assay. Turning to the authors' computational methods: A statistical classification framework was built for diagnosing cytomegalovirus status from the catalog of TCR beta chain sequences. TCRdb carries this immuneACCESS record with in-frame sequences only. Its versions omit some clonotypes, under half of them owing to an unresolved V gene in the studies checked, with the rest unexplained. The DNA was the basis for D and trimming; V, J and clone size are from that table. The sample profile shows about 130,000 clones; about 90% of them were found once. Of the sample, 1.4% is held by the ten largest clones. The donors were included in the validation cohort of roughly 120 subjects, a group kept apart from the approximately 670-subject first cohort. The investigation overall reported the following: In a later analysis, TCRs clustered in the first cohort were found to also tend to co-occur in the approximately 120 validation repertoires, with 94% of cluster scores above 0. The study gave a list of 150 to 200 TCR beta chains associated with cytomegalovirus. The authors suggested that the approach could potentially be extended to other disease states and immunological phenotypes. Most TCR sequences were seen in very few donors, while some public TCRs were found in many individuals. Three of the identified cytomegalovirus-associated TCR beta chains were confirmed in vitro to be specific for cytomegalovirus antigens. All 110 or so repertoires were used to score co-occurrence in the validation cohort in a later analysis, because that analysis had no HLA typing for the cohort. Cytomegalovirus status was reported to be diagnosed by the classifier with high specificity and sensitivity in both the original and validation cohorts.

This sequence originates from a young man in good health and CMV-seronegative. The sequencing input was PBMCs.

The base sequence is TGTGCCAGCAGTGCACTTTACGGGGGCAATGAGCAGTTCTTC. It translates as CASSALYGGNEQFF. The sequence joins TRBV2 to TRBJ2-1; TRBD2 is perhaps the D gene, given 6 matching bases. As encoded in the germline V gene, CDR1 is SNHLY while CDR2 is FYNNEI. There are 14 amino acids in the CDR3, from cysteine to phenylalanine inclusive. The DNA shown is the 42-base CDR3, in frame from base 1. V is pared back by 4 bases and J by 6 bases, with 13 bases lying between the germline termini.